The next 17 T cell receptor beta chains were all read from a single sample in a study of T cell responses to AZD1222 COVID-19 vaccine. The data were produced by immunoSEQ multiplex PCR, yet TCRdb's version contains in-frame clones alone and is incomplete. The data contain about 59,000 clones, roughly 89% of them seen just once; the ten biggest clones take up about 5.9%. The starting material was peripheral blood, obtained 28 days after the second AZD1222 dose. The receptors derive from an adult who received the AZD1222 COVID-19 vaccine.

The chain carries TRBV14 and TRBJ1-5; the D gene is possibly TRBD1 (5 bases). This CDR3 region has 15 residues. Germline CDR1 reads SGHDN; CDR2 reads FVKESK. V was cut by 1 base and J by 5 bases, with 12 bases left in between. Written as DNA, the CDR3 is TGTGCCAGCAGCCAAGTGGGCAGGGCGGATCAGCCCCAGCATTTT. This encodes CASSQVGRADQPQHF.

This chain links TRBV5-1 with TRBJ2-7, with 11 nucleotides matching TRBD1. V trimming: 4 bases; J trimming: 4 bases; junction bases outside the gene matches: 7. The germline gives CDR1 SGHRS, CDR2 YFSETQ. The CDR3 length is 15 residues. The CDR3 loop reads CASSPGQGARYEQYF. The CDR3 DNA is TGCGCCAGCAGCCCAGGACAGGGGGCGAGGTACGAGCAGTACTTC.

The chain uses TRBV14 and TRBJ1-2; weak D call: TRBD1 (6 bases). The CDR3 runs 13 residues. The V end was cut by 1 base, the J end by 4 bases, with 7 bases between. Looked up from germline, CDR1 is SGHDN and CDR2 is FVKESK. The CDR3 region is CASSQGTAYGYTF. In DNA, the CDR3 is TGTGCCAGCAGCCAAGGGACAGCCTATGGCTACACCTTC.

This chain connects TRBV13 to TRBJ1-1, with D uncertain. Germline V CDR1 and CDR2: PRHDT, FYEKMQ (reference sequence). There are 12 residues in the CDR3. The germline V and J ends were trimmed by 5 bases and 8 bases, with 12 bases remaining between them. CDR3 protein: CASSPREGEAFF. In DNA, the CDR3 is TGTGCCAGCAGCCCGCGAGAAGGGGAAGCTTTCTTT.

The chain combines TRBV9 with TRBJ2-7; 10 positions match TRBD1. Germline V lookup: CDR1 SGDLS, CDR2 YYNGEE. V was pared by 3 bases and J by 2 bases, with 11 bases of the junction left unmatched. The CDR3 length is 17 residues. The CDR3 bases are TGTGCCAGCAGCGCAACCTCGGACAGGGGGGTTACCTACGAGCAGTACTTC. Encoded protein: CASSATSDRGVTYEQYF.

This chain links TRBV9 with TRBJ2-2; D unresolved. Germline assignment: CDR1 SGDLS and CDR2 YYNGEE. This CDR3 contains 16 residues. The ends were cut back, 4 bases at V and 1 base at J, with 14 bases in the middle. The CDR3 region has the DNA TGTGCCAGCAGCCCGCTTCTCGCTAGGAACACCGGGGAGCTGTTTTTT. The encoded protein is CASSPLLARNTGELFF.

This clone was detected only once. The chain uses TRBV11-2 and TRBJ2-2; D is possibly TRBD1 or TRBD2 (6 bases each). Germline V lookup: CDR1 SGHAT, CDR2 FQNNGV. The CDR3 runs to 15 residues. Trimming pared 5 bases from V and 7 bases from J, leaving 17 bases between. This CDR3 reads CASSRSLGGGGELFF. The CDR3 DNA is TGTGCCAGCAGCCGTTCCCTAGGGGGAGGCGGGGAGCTGTTTTTT.

The CDR3, as DNA: TGTGCCTGGAGTCCACAGGGCTATGGCTACACCTTC. Its protein product is CAWSPQGYGYTF. This chain joins TRBV30 and TRBJ1-2; D may be TRBD1 (6 bases). This CDR3 is built from 12 residues. The V gene lost 2 bases and the J gene lost 4 bases, with 8 bases spanning the gap. Germline CDR1 GTSNPN, CDR2 SVGIG (reference sequence).

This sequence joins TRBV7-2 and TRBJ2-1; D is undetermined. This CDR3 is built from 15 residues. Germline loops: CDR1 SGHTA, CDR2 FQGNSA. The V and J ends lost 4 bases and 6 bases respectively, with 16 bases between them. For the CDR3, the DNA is TGTGCCAGCAGCTCCCGGCGACGGCATGGCAATGAGCAGTTCTTC. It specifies CASSSRRRHGNEQFF.

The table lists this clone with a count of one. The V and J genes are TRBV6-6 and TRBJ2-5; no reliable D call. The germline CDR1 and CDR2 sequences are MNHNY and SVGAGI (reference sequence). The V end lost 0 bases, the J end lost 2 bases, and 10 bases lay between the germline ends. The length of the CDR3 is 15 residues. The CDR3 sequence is CASSYSRTLQETQYF. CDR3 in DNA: TGTGCCAGCAGTTACTCGAGGACGCTACAAGAGACCCAGTACTTC.

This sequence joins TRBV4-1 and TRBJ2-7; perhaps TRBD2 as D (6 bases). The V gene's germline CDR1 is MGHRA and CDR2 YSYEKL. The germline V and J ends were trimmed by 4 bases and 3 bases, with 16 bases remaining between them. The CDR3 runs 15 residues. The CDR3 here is CASSRSRRGSYEQYF. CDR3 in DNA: TGCGCCAGCAGCCGATCAAGGCGGGGAAGCTACGAGCAGTACTTC.

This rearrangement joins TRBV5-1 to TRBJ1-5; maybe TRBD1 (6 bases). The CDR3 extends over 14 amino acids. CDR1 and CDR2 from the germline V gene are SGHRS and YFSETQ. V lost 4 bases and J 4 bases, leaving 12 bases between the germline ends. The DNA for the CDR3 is TGCGCCAGCAGCCCGGGGGGGGCGAATCAGCCCCAGCATTTT. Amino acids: CASSPGGANQPQHF.

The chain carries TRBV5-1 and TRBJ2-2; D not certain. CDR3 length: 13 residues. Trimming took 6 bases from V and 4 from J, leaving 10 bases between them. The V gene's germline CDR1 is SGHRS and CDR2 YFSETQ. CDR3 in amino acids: CASNPTGTGELFF. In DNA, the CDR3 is TGCGCCAGCAATCCCACGGGCACCGGGGAGCTGTTTTTT.

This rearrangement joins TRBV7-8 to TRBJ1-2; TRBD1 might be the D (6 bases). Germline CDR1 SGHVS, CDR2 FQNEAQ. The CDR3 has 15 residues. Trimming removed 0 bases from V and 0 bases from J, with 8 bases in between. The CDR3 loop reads CASSLAQGANYGYTF. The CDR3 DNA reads TGTGCCAGCAGCTTAGCACAGGGAGCTAACTATGGCTACACCTTC. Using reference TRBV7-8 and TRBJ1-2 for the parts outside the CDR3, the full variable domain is GAGVSQSPRYKVAKRGQDVALRCDPISGHVSLFWYQQALGQGPEFLTYFQNEAQLDKSGLPSDRFFAERPEGSVSTLKIQRTQQEDSAVYLCASSLAQGANYGYTFGSGTRLTVV.

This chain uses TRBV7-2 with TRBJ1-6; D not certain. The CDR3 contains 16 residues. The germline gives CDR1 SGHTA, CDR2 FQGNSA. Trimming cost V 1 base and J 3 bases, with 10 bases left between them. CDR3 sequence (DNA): TGTGCCAGCAGCTTAGTCCGAGGTCACTATAATTCACCCCTCCACTTT. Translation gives CASSLVRGHYNSPLHF.

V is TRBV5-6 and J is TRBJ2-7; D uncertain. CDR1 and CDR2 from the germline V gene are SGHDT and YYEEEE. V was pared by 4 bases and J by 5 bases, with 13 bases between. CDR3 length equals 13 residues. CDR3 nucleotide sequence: TGTGCCAGCAGCGAATCCGTAGTGGACGAGCAGTACTTC. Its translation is CASSESVVDEQYF.

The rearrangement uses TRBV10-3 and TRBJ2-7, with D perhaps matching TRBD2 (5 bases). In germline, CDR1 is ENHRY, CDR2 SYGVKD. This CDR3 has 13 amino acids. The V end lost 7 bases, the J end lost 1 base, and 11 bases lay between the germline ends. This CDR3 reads CAIMAGGSYEQYF. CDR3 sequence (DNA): TGTGCCATCATGGCGGGCGGGTCCTACGAGCAGTACTTC.